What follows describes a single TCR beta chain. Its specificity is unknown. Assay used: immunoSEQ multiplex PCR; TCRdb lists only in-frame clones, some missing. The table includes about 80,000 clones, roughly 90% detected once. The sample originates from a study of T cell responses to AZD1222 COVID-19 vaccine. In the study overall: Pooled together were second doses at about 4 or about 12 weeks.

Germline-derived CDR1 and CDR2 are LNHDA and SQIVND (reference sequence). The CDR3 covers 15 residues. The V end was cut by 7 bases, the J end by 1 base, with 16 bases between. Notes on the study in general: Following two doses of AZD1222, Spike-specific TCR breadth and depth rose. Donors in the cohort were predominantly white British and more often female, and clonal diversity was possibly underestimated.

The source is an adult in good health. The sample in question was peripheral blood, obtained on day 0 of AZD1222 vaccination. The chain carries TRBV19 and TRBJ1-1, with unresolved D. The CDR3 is CASKGQAASNTEAFF. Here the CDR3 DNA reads TGTGCCAGTAAGGGTCAAGCCGCTTCGAACACTGAAGCTTTCTTT.